This TCR beta chain was documented in a study of prognosis after radiotherapy for stage I lung cancer. Study summary: Individuals diagnosed with stage I non-small cell lung cancer underwent enrollment between 2018 and 2019.

The CDR3 is 12 residues long. The ends were cut back, 6 bases at V and 5 bases at J, with 14 bases in the middle. Germline CDR1 reads DFQATT; CDR2 reads SNEGSKA (reference sequence). This clonotype was found many times. Genomic DNA yielded TCR beta CDR3, amplified by two-round multiplex PCR. First-round PCR, the initial amplification, used primers specific to each TRBV and TRBJ gene. TCRdb itself ran the multiplex PCR reads through MiXCR, one entry per CDR3 protein. The table records around 30,000 distinct CDR3 sequences, under 40% of them present only once. The source was PBMCs, collected before or after stereotactic body radiation therapy (not recorded which). The sequence was collected from a donor older than 45 with non-small cell lung cancer. V is TRBV20-1 and J is TRBJ2-7; weak D call: TRBD1 (6 bases). This CDR3 is CSAPRGGHEQYF. The CDR3 region has the DNA TGCAGTGCGCCCCGTGGGGGCCACGAGCAGTACTTC.